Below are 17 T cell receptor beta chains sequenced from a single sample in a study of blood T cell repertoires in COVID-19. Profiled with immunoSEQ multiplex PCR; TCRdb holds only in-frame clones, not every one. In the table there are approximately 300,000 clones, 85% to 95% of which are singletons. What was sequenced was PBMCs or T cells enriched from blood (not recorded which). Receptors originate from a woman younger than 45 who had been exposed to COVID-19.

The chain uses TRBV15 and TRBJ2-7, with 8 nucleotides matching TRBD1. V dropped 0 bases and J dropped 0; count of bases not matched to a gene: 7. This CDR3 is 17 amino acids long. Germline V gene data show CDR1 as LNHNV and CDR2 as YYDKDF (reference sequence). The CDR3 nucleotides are TGTGCCACCAGCAGAGATTGGGGGACAGGTTACTCCTACGAGCAGTACTTC. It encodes CATSRDWGTGYSYEQYF.

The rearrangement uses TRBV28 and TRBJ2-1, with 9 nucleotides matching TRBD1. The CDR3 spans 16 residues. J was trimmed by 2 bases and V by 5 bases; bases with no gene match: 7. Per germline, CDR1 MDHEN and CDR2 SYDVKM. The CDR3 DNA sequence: TGTGCCAGCAGTCCCTCCGGGGACAGGGCCTACAATGAGCAGTTCTTC. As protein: CASSPSGDRAYNEQFF. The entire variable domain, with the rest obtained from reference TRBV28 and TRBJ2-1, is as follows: DVKVTQSSRYLVKRTGEKVFLECVQDMDHENMFWYRQDPGLGLRLIYFSYDVKMKEKGDIPEGYSVSREKKERFSLILESASTNQTSMYLCASSPSGDRAYNEQFFGPGTRLTVL.

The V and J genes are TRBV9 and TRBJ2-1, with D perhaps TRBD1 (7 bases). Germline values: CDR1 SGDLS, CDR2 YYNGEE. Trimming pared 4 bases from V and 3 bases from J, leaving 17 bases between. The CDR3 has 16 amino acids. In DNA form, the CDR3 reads TGTGCCAGCAGCATAAATCAGGGGGGTTTCTACAATGAGCAGTTCTTC. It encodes CASSINQGGFYNEQFF.

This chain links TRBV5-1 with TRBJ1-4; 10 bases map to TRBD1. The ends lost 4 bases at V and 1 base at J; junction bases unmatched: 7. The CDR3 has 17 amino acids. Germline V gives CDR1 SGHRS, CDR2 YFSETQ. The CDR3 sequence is CASSLTGGVGTNEKLFF. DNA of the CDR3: TGCGCCAGCAGCCTGACAGGGGGCGTAGGAACTAATGAAAAACTGTTTTTT.

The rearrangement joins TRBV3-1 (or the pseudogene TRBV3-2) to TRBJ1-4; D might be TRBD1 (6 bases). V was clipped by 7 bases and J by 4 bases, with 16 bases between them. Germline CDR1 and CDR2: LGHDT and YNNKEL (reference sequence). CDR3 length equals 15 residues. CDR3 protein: CASTPGGQINEKLFF. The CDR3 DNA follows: TGTGCCAGCACCCCGGGGGGCCAAATTAATGAAAAACTGTTTTTT.

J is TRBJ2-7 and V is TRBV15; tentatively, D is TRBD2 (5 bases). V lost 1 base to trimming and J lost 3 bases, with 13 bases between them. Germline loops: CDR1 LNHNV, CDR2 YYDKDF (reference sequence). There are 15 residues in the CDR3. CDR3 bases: TGTGCCACCAGCAGAGGAACTAGTGGCCTCTACGAGCAGTACTTC. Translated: CATSRGTSGLYEQYF.

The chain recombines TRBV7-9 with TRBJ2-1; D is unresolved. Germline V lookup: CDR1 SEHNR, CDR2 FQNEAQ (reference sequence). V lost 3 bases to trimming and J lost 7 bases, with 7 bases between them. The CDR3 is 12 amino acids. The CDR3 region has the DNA TGTGCCAGCAGCTTCGAGTGGAATGAGCAGTTCTTC. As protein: CASSFEWNEQFF.

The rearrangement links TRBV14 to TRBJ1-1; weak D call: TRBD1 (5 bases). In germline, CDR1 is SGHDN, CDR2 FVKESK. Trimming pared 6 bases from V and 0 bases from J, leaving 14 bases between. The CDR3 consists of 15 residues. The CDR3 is CASREGTWMNTEAFF. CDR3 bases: TGTGCCAGCAGGGAGGGGACGTGGATGAACACTGAAGCTTTCTTT. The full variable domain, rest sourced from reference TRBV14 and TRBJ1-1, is EAGVTQFPSHSVIEKGQTVTLRCDPISGHDNLYWYRRVMGKEIKFLLHFVKESKQDESGMPNNRFLAERTGGTYSTLKVQPAELEDSGVYFCASREGTWMNTEAFFGQGTRLTVV.

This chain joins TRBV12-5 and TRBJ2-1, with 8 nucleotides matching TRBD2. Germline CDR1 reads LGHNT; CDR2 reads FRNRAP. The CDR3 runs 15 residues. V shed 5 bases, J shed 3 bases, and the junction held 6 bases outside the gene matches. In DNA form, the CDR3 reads TGTGCTAGTGGTCTCCCCGGGGGGGGCTACAATGAGCAGTTCTTC. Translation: CASGLPGGGYNEQFF.

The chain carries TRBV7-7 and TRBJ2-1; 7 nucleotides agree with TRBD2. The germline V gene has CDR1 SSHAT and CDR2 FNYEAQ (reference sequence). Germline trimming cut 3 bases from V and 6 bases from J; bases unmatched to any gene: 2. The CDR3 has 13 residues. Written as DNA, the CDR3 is TGTGCCAGCAGCTTCGGGACTACCAATGAGCAGTTCTTC. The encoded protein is CASSFGTTNEQFF.

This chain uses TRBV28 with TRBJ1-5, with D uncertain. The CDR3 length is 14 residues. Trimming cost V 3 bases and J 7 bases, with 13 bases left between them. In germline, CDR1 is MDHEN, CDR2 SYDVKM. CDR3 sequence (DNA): TGTGCCAGCAGTTTCGAGGGCAGTGGGCAGCCCCAGCATTTT. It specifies CASSFEGSGQPQHF.

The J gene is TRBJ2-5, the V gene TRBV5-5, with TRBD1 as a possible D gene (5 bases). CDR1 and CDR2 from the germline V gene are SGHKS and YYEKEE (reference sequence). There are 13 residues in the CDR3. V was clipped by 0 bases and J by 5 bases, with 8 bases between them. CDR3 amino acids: CASSLGGPETQYF. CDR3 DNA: TGTGCCAGCAGCTTGGGGGGCCCGGAGACCCAGTACTTC. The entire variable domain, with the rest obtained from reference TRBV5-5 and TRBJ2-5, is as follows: DAGVTQSPTHLIKTRGQQVTLRCSPISGHKSVSWYQQVLGQGPQFIFQYYEKEERGRGNFPDRFSARQFPNYSSELNVNALLLGDSALYLCASSLGGPETQYFGPGTRLLVL.

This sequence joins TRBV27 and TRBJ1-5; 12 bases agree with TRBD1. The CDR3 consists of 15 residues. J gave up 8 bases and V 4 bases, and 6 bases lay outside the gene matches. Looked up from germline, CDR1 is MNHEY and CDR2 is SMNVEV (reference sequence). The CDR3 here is CASSSGTGGAEPQHF. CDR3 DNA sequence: TGTGCCAGCAGTTCCGGGACAGGGGGCGCGGAGCCCCAGCATTTT.

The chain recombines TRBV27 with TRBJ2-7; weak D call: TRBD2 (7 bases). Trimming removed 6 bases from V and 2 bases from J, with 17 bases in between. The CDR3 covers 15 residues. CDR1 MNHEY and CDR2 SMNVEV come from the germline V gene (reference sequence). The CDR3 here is CASSPRGGPTYEQYF. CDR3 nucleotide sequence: TGTGCCAGCAGCCCTAGGGGGGGGCCGACCTACGAGCAGTACTTC.

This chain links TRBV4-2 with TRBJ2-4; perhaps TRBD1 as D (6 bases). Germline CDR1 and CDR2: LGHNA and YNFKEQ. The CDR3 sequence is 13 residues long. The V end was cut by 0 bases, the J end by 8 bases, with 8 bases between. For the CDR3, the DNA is TGTGCCAGCAGCCAAGAGCAGGGGTACATTCAGTACTTC. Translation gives CASSQEQGYIQYF.

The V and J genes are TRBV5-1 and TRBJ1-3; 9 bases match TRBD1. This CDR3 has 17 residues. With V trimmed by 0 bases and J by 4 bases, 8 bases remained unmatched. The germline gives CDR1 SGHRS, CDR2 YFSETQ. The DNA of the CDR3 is TGCGCCAGCAGCTTGGTTTTTTCGGGACAGGGAGGAAACACCATATATTTT. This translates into CASSLVFSGQGGNTIYF.

The CDR3 protein is CASSQRDYGYTF. CDR3 in DNA: TGTGCCAGCAGCCAGAGGGACTATGGCTACACCTTC. V usage is TRBV9 and J usage is TRBJ1-2; the D is unclear. The CDR3 runs to 12 residues. V was pared by 4 bases and J by 3 bases, with 7 bases between. Germline lookup yields CDR1 SGDLS and CDR2 YYNGEE.